Sequencing of this T cell receptor (beta chain) was carried out in a study of T cells in Graves' hyperthyroidism and ophthalmopathy. Remarks on this clonotype: The junction departs from the called germline gene at one end, perhaps through a read error.

Amplified regions were TCR beta CDR3 sequences from RNA transcripts. RT-PCR in the first round (using the HTBI primer set) targeted the TCR CDR3. MiXCR, applied by TCRdb to the multiplex PCR reads, yields one record per CDR3 protein. The repertoire includes roughly 700,000 distinct CDR3 sequences, roughly 17% of them detected once, and about a sixth sits in the top ten. The CDR3 spans 15 residues. The germline V gene encodes CDR1 LNHNV and CDR2 YYDKDF (reference sequence). The origin of this receptor is a man between 45 and 60 years old with Graves' hyperthyroidism. This sequence joins TRBV15 and TRBJ2-7, with 7 bases identical to TRBD2. The sample comprised blood. As DNA, the CDR3 is TGTGCCACCAGCAATCACGAGCGGGATAAATACGGGCAGTACTTC. It yields the protein CATSNHERDKYGQYF.